This entry is about one T cell receptor beta chain. The sample belongs to a study of response to subunit inactivated influenza vaccine. TCRdb itself ran the RT-PCR reads through MiXCR, one entry per CDR3 protein. The table includes over 800,000 distinct CDR3 sequences, over 20% detected once. V was pared by 1 base and J by 6 bases, with 10 bases between. This CDR3 is built from 13 residues. This TCR derives from a man between 50 and 59 years old who received an inactivated influenza vaccine. The specimen was PBMCs from blood, collected less than 6 days after vaccination. This chain joins TRBV12-3 or TRBV12-4 and TRBJ2-7, with a possible D match to TRBD1 (5 bases). DNA of the CDR3: TGTGCCAGCAGTTTAGACCAGGGCGGCGAGCAGTACTTC. Translation gives CASSLDQGGEQYF.